These T cell receptor beta chains were read from a single sample in a study of T cells in Graves' hyperthyroidism and ophthalmopathy. MiXCR was run by TCRdb on the multiplex PCR reads, yielding one entry per CDR3 protein. The sample yields approximately 610,000 distinct CDR3 sequences, roughly 15% seen once. The sequenced sample consisted of blood. Source of these receptors: a woman aged 40 to 49 with Graves' ophthalmopathy. CDR3s leave out the opening cysteine and the closing phenylalanine or tryptophan. Each record gives: J gene, V gene, CDR3 protein.

>TRBJ2-7|TRBV29-1
SVESPSGRTNEQY
>TRBJ2-5|TRBV5-1
ASSLTSGRETQY
>TRBJ2-7|TRBV10-2
ASSARDSVSYEQY
>TRBJ2-7|TRBV11-1
ASSLGGPPRDTDLVQY
>TRBJ2-7|TRBV6-5
ASSYSDREYEQY
>TRBJ2-7|TRBV6-5
ASSLDRGRPYEQY
>TRBJ2-2|TRBV29-1
SYTDTNTGELF
>TRBJ2-5|TRBV28
ASSPVAVPQETQY
>TRBJ2-2|TRBV19
ASSIDPGDTGELF
>TRBJ1-1|TRBV11-2
ASSLDLQGTEAF
>TRBJ2-5|TRBV2
ASSERGQLKETQY